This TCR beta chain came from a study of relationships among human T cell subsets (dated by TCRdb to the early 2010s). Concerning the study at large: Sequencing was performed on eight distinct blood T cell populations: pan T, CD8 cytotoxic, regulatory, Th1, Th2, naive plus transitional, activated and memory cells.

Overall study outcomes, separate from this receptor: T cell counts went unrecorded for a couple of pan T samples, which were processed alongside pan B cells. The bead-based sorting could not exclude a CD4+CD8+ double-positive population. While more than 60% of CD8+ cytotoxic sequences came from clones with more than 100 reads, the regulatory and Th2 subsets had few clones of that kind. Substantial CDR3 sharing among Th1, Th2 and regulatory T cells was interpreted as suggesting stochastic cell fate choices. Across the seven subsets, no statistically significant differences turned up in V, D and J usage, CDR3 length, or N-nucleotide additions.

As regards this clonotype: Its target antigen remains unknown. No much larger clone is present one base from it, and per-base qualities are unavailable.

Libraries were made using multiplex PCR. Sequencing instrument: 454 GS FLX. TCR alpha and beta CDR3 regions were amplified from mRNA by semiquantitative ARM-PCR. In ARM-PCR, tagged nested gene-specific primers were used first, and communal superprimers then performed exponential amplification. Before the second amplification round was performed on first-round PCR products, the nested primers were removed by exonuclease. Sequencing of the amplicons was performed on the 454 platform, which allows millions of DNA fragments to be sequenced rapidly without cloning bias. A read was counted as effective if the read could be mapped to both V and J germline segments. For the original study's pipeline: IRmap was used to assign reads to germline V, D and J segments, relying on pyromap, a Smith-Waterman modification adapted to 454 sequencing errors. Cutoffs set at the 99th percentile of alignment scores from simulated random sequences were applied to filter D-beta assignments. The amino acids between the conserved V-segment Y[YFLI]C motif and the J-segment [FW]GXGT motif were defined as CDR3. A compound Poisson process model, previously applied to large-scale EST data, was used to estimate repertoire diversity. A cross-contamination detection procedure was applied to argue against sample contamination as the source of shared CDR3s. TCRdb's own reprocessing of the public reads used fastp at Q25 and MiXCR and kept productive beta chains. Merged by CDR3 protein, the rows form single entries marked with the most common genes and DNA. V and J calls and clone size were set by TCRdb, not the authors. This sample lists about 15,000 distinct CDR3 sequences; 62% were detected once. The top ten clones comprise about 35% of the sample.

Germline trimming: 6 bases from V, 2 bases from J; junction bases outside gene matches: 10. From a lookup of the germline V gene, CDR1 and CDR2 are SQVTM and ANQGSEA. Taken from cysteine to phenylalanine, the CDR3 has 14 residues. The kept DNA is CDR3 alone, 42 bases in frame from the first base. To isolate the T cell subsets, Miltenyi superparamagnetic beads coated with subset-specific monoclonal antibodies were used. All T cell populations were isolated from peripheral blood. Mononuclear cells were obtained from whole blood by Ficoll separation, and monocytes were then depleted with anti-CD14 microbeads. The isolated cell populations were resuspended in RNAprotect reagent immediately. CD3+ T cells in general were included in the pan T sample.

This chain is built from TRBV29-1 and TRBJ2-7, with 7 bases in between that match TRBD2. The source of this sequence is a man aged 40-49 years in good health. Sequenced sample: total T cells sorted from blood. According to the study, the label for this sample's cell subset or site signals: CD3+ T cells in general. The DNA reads TGCAGCGTCCCCGCTAGCGGTGGGCCCTACGAGCAGTACTTC. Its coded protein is CSVPASGGPYEQYF.